This is a list of T cell receptor beta chains from one sample in a study of blood T cell repertoires in COVID-19. Sequencing was performed with immunoSEQ multiplex PCR; in TCRdb, only in-frame clones are kept and a portion is missing. The table includes 90,000 or so clones, about nine tenths detected once. Sequenced input: peripheral blood. Receptor source: a man in his 60s with COVID-19, enrolled during active disease. CDR3s include the opening cysteine and the closing phenylalanine or tryptophan. A D gene is named only where the DNA matches it firmly. Rows may omit the clone size; those that give it use once, few, many or a size class.

v_gene	abundance	j_gene	d_gene	CDR3aa	CDR3nt
TRBV27	.	TRBJ1-2	TRBD1	CASTTVRDRLGGYTF	TGTGCCAGCACCACCGTCCGGGACAGACTTGGAGGCTACACCTTC
TRBV30	.	TRBJ1-2	TRBD1	CAWSATTGVLYGYTF	TGTGCCTGGAGCGCCACGACAGGGGTCCTCTATGGCTACACCTTC
TRBV19	few	TRBJ1-5	.	CASSRTDYYSNQPQHF	TGTGCCAGTAGTCGGACAGATTATTATAGCAATCAGCCCCAGCATTTT
TRBV9	few	TRBJ1-3	.	CASSEGENGNTIYF	TGTGCCAGCAGCGAAGGGGAAAATGGAAACACCATATATTTT
TRBV24-1	.	TRBJ2-1	.	CATSEDTSYSGDEQFF	TGTGCCACCAGTGAGGATACTAGCTACTCAGGCGATGAGCAGTTCTTC
TRBV24-1	once	TRBJ2-2	.	CATSAGANTGELFF	TGTGCCACCAGTGCCGGTGCGAACACCGGGGAGCTGTTTTTT
TRBV14	.	TRBJ1-5	TRBD1	CASSQGGTGKRQPQHF	TGTGCCAGCAGCCAAGGAGGGACAGGGAAACGACAGCCCCAGCATTTT
TRBV19	.	TRBJ2-5	TRBD2	CASGSRGSGSQLETQYF	TGTGCCAGTGGAAGCCGGGGTAGCGGGAGTCAATTAGAGACCCAGTACTTC
TRBV2	.	TRBJ2-7	TRBD1	CASSRDRVGTGSYEQYF	TGTGCCAGCAGTAGAGACAGGGTGGGGACAGGGTCCTACGAGCAGTACTTC
TRBV10-1	.	TRBJ2-7	.	CASSEKGSIEYEQYF	TGCGCCAGCAGTGAGAAGGGGTCAATAGAATACGAGCAGTACTTC
TRBV2	.	TRBJ2-1	.	CASSERLETMAQFF	TGTGCCAGCAGTGAACGACTAGAGACGATGGCGCAGTTCTTC
TRBV10-3	.	TRBJ2-1	.	CAISGTGSYNEQFF	TGTGCCATCAGTGGAACGGGGTCATACAATGAGCAGTTCTTC
TRBV5-1	.	TRBJ1-2	.	CASSPDKLYGYTF	TGCGCCAGCAGCCCGGACAAATTATATGGCTACACCTTC
TRBV6-5	.	TRBJ2-3	.	CASRGYTDTQYF	TGTGCCAGTCGGGGTTACACAGATACGCAGTATTTT
TRBV6-6	few	TRBJ2-2	TRBD1	CASSAAGTGGAGELFF	TGTGCCAGCAGTGCCGCCGGGACAGGGGGCGCCGGGGAGCTGTTTTTT
TRBV18	.	TRBJ2-5	.	CASSVLRTQTQYF	TGTGCCAGCTCCGTGCTCCGGACACAGACCCAGTACTTC
TRBV9	.	TRBJ1-1	.	CASSVNVGDTEAFF	TGTGCCAGCAGCGTTAATGTGGGCGACACTGAAGCTTTCTTT
TRBV5-8	.	TRBJ2-3	.	CASSFGLPTDTQYF	TGTGCCAGCAGCTTTGGACTCCCCACAGATACGCAGTATTTT
TRBV5-1	.	TRBJ1-2	TRBD1	CASSHTGEEYGYTF	TGCGCCAGCAGCCACACAGGGGAGGAATATGGCTACACCTTC
TRBV6-4	.	TRBJ1-6	TRBD1	CASRRDRDSYNSPLHF	TGTGCCAGCAGGAGGGACAGGGACTCCTATAATTCACCCCTCCACTTT
TRBV18	.	TRBJ2-2	TRBD1	CASSPGQGVNTGELFF	TGTGCCAGCTCACCTGGACAGGGTGTTAACACCGGGGAGCTGTTTTTT
TRBV7-9	once	TRBJ2-1	TRBD2	CASSPSAGLAGTNNEQFF	TGTGCCAGCAGCCCCTCTGCGGGACTAGCGGGGACAAACAATGAGCAGTTCTTC
TRBV7-2	.	TRBJ2-7	.	CASSLGATATYEQYF	TGTGCCAGCAGTTTAGGGGCTACCGCTACCTACGAGCAGTACTTC
TRBV9	.	TRBJ1-2	TRBD1	CASSVGTGLRAGYTF	TGTGCCAGCAGCGTAGGGACAGGCCTGAGAGCTGGCTACACCTTC
TRBV7-6	.	TRBJ2-2	TRBD2	CASSLLAGLAGGFDGELFF	TGTGCCAGCAGCTTACTGGCCGGACTAGCGGGAGGGTTCGACGGGGAGCTGTTTTTT
TRBV21-1	once	TRBJ1-6	.	CASSKVQGSSYNSPLHF	TGTGCCAGCAGCAAGGTACAAGGGAGCTCCTATAATTCACCCCTCCACTTT
TRBV5-5	.	TRBJ2-7	TRBD1	CASSLGPDRGREQYF	TGTGCCAGCAGCTTGGGTCCGGACAGGGGGCGCGAGCAGTACTTC
TRBV19	.	TRBJ2-3	TRBD2	CASSGGLAGATYTQYF	TGTGCCAGTAGTGGGGGACTAGCGGGAGCCACATACACGCAGTATTTT
TRBV25-1	.	TRBJ1-4	.	CASSDVVGLRDEKLFF	TGTGCCAGCAGCGACGTCGTGGGGTTGAGGGATGAAAAACTGTTTTTT
TRBV6-1	once	TRBJ1-4	TRBD1	CASSEARTGIATNEKLFF	TGTGCCAGCAGTGAAGCTAGGACAGGGATTGCAACTAATGAAAAACTGTTTTTT
TRBV28	.	TRBJ1-2	.	CASSPLGQALNYGYTF	TGTGCCAGCAGCCCTCTGGGGCAGGCGTTGAACTATGGCTACACCTTC
TRBV6-6	.	TRBJ2-1	TRBD2	CASLPGEGNEQFF	TGTGCCAGCCTCCCTGGGGAGGGCAATGAGCAGTTCTTC
TRBV30	.	TRBJ1-1	.	CVCRWDKYEAFF	TGTGTATGTCGGTGGGACAAGTATGAAGCTTTCTTT
TRBV19	once	TRBJ1-5	.	CASSIFGQPQHF	TGTGCCAGTAGTATTTTCGGTCAGCCCCAGCATTTT
TRBV7-9	few	TRBJ2-3	.	CASTGQSSTDTQYF	TGTGCCAGCACCGGACAGTCTAGCACAGATACGCAGTATTTT
TRBV7-2	.	TRBJ2-7	.	CASSEDSGVSYEQYF	TGTGCCAGCAGCGAAGATAGCGGAGTCTCCTACGAGCAGTACTTC
TRBV5-6	.	TRBJ2-1	.	CASGGLDYNEQFF	TGTGCCAGCGGGGGACTGGATTACAATGAGCAGTTCTTC
TRBV19	.	TRBJ1-1	.	CASSIKGVNTEAFF	TGTGCCAGTAGTATAAAGGGGGTGAACACTGAAGCTTTCTTT
TRBV12-3/TRBV12-4	.	TRBJ1-2	.	CASSPYGRDGYTF	TGTGCCAGCAGTCCTTATGGGCGGGATGGCTACACCTTC
TRBV6-1	.	TRBJ2-5	TRBD2	CASREETSGQETQYF	TGTGCCAGCAGGGAAGAGACTAGCGGCCAAGAGACCCAGTACTTC
TRBV27	.	TRBJ1-3	.	CASSVTVSGNTIYF	TGTGCCAGCAGTGTGACAGTTTCTGGAAACACCATATATTTT
TRBV6-5	.	TRBJ2-1	.	CASSGSSYNEQFF	TGTGCCAGCTCGGGGAGCTCCTACAATGAGCAGTTCTTC
TRBV11-3	.	TRBJ2-3	.	CASSLAGVDTQYF	TGTGCCAGCAGCTTAGCGGGAGTTGATACGCAGTATTTT
TRBV6-5	.	TRBJ2-7	TRBD1	CASSTLDRGGYEQYF	TGTGCCAGCAGTACCCTAGACAGGGGCGGGTACGAGCAGTACTTC